One and the same sample provided the 18 T cell receptor beta chains below, sequenced in a study of early T cells in non-severe SARS-CoV-2 infection. Each CDR3 protein gets one entry after TCRdb re-called the 5' RACE reads with MiXCR. Of tens of thousands of distinct CDR3 sequences listed, approximately 9.9% are singletons. The sequenced sample consisted of whole blood. The source is an adult who was a healthcare worker with PCR-confirmed SARS-CoV-2 infection or an uninfected control (not recorded which).

This clonotype was seen repeatedly, ten times or more. The CDR3 spells CAINRRTTEAFF. The CDR3, as DNA: TGTGCCATCAACAGACGGACCACTGAAGCTTTCTTT. The gene calls are TRBV6-1 and TRBJ1-1; D gene ambiguous. CDR3 length: 12 amino acids. Trimming pared 10 bases from V and 4 bases from J, leaving 13 bases between. The germline CDR1 and CDR2 sequences are MNHNS and SASEGT.

This clonotype was counted many times. The rearrangement uses TRBV28 and TRBJ1-5, with 7 positions matching TRBD1. This CDR3 comprises 14 residues. Trimming cost V 5 bases and J 5 bases; bases outside gene matches: 6. CDR1 and CDR2 from the germline V gene are MDHEN and SYDVKM. As DNA, the CDR3 is TGTGCCAGCAGTACGGGTACAGGGGATCAGCCCCAGCATTTT. This translates into CASSTGTGDQPQHF.

A note on this clonotype: Given a much more abundant clone one base away, this may be a read error. V gene TRBV12-5 combines with J gene TRBJ1-1; TRBD1 matches at 8 bases. V dropped 3 bases and J dropped 7; count of bases not matched to a gene: 10. The CDR3 has 15 residues. Germline CDR1 reads LGHNT; CDR2 reads FRNRAP. The CDR3 spells CASGFGGTGNIEAFF. The CDR3 DNA reads as TGTGCTAGTGGTTTTGGCGGGACAGGAAATATTGAAGCTTTCTTT.

The chain combines TRBV2 with TRBJ1-3; 7 bases agree with TRBD1. The V gene end was trimmed by 7 bases and the J gene end by 0 bases; junction bases not matched to a gene: 6. CDR3 size: 15 residues. From germline, CDR1 is SNHLY and CDR2 FYNNEI. The CDR3 sequence: CASTGGGNSGNTIYF. The DNA for the CDR3 is TGTGCCAGCACGGGAGGGGGCAACTCTGGAAACACCATATATTTT. Based on the CDR3 plus reference TRBV2 and TRBJ1-3, the full variable domain is EPEVTQTPSHQVTQMGQEVILRCVPISNHLYFYWYRQILGQKVEFLVSFYNNEISEKSEIFDDQFSVERPDGSNFTLKIRSTKLEDSAMYFCASTGGGNSGNTIYFGEGSWLTVV.

This clonotype was seen repeatedly, ten times or more. CDR3 coding DNA: TGTGCCAGCAGCTTGGCGCACGGATCCTATGGCTACACCTTC. Translation gives CASSLAHGSYGYTF. This sequence joins TRBV5-5 and TRBJ1-2; no firm D call. The CDR3 totals 14 residues. Germline assignment: CDR1 SGHKS and CDR2 YYEKEE (reference sequence). The ends were cut back, 0 bases at V and 4 bases at J, with 10 bases in the middle. The variable domain in full, completed from reference TRBV5-5 and TRBJ1-2, reads DAGVTQSPTHLIKTRGQQVTLRCSPISGHKSVSWYQQVLGQGPQFIFQYYEKEERGRGNFPDRFSARQFPNYSSELNVNALLLGDSALYLCASSLAHGSYGYTFGSGTRLTVV.

The chain uses TRBV10-3 and TRBJ2-6, with TRBD1 identical over 12 bases. V dropped 5 bases and J dropped 2; count of bases not matched to a gene: 4. Germline V CDR1 and CDR2: ENHRY, SYGVKD. This CDR3 has 17 amino acids. The CDR3 DNA is TGTGCCATCAGTAGGGACAGGGGGCGCCCTGGGGCCAACGTCCTGACTTTC. Its translation: CAISRDRGRPGANVLTF.

In this sample, this clonotype turned up many times. The chain combines TRBV5-1 with TRBJ1-4; D not certain. Germline V gene data show CDR1 as SGHRS and CDR2 as YFSETQ. The CDR3 runs to 15 residues. V lost 0 bases and J 8 bases, leaving 14 bases between the germline ends. The CDR3 region has the DNA TGCGCCAGCAGCTTGGTAGGAGGGAGAGGAGAAAAACTGTTTTTT. Amino acid sequence: CASSLVGGRGEKLFF.

In this sample, this clonotype turned up a few times. The chain joins TRBV28 to TRBJ1-4, with D hard to call. The CDR3 sequence is 12 residues long. The V gene lost 6 bases and the J gene lost 12 bases, with 14 bases spanning the gap. Germline assignment: CDR1 MDHEN and CDR2 SYDVKM. CDR3 protein: CASRTFGEELFF. The CDR3 DNA reads TGTGCCAGCAGAACATTTGGGGAAGAACTGTTTTTT.

About this clonotype: Given a much more abundant clone one base away, this may be a read error. The chain carries TRBV5-6 and TRBJ2-6, with a possible D match to TRBD1 (6 bases). CDR3 length equals 17 residues. Germline values: CDR1 SGHDT, CDR2 YYEEEE. CDR3 nucleotides: TGTGCCAGCAGCTCCCGGGACATCAGCTCTGGGGCCAACGTCCCGACTTTC. Its protein product is CASSSRDISSGANVPTF.

V gene TRBV9 combines with J gene TRBJ1-4; D perhaps matches TRBD1 (5 bases). This CDR3 spans 16 amino acids. V lost 4 bases to trimming and J lost 8 bases, with 21 bases between them. The germline V gene encodes CDR1 SGDLS and CDR2 YYNGEE. The CDR3 region has the DNA TGTGCCAGCAGCCCAACACCGACAGCCATGGGGGAAAAACTGTTTTTT. Its protein is CASSPTPTAMGEKLFF.

This clonotype has only a few counts. This chain joins TRBV29-1 and TRBJ2-7; D remains unclear. Germline lookup yields CDR1 SQVTM and CDR2 ANQGSEA. Trimming stripped 4 bases from V and 7 bases from J, with 11 bases between. The CDR3 is 11 amino acids. CDR3 amino acids: CSVGHLGEQYF. As DNA, the CDR3 is TGCAGCGTTGGACACCTCGGGGAGCAGTACTTC.

The chain links TRBV29-1 to TRBJ2-3; D is uncertain. The CDR3 has 11 amino acids. Trimming took 8 bases from V and 4 from J, leaving 10 bases between them. Looked up from germline, CDR1 is SQVTM and CDR2 is ANQGSEA. CDR3 loop: CSTQKSDTQYF. DNA of the CDR3: TGCAGCACTCAAAAGTCAGATACGCAGTATTTT.

The gene calls are TRBV7-2 and TRBJ2-7, with D tentatively TRBD2 (5 bases). V gave up 0 bases and J gave up 4 bases, with 13 bases separating them. In germline, CDR1 is SGHTA, CDR2 FQGNSA. This CDR3 spans 15 amino acids. Here the CDR3 reads CASSLAPVREYEQYF. Written as DNA, the CDR3 is TGTGCCAGCAGCTTAGCGCCAGTTAGGGAGTACGAGCAGTACTTC.

V is TRBV3-1 and J is TRBJ2-3; no firm D call. The germline gives CDR1 LGHDT, CDR2 YNNKEL (reference sequence). With 6 bases removed from V and 5 bases from J, the gap between germline ends came to 15 bases. The CDR3 runs 14 residues. The CDR3 nucleotides are TGTGCCAGCAGTCGCCTGGGGTTCGAAGATACGCAGTATTTT. Translated: CASSRLGFEDTQYF.

This clonotype was seen at least ten times. V and J are TRBV12-3 or TRBV12-4 and TRBJ2-3; possible D gene TRBD2, 6 bases. Trimming took 6 bases from V and 0 from J, leaving 16 bases between them. The CDR3 runs to 16 residues. The CDR3 here is CASSRTGGFSTDTQYF. The CDR3 coding sequence is TGTGCCAGCAGCCGGACCGGGGGATTTAGCACAGATACGCAGTATTTT.

This clonotype showed up many times. V gene TRBV20-1 combines with J gene TRBJ2-1, with 13 bases identical to TRBD2. Trimming cost V 6 bases and J 6 bases; bases outside gene matches: 5. The CDR3 has 14 amino acids. From germline, CDR1 is DFQATT and CDR2 SNEGSKA (reference sequence). For the CDR3, the DNA is TGCAGTGCCTACGGGACTAGCGGGATCAATGAGCAGTTCTTC. Protein: CSAYGTSGINEQFF.

To note about this clonotype: A clone one base away is much larger, so this may be a read error. The CDR3: CASSFPCQPQHF. CDR3 DNA sequence: TGTGCCAGCAGTTTTCCATGTCAGCCCCAGCATTTT. The chain couples TRBV12-3 or TRBV12-4 to TRBJ1-5; D gene ambiguous. This CDR3 is built from 12 residues. V dropped 3 bases and J dropped 6 bases, with 6 bases sitting between them.

This clonotype was counted many times. V and J are TRBV7-6 and TRBJ1-2; the D gene is possibly TRBD1 (6 bases). Germline V gene sequence: CDR1 SGHVS, CDR2 FNYEAQ. The CDR3 is 13 amino acids. Deletions cut 3 bases from V and 8 bases from J, with 13 bases between. CDR3 protein: CASSLVSGGGYTF. CDR3 bases: TGTGCCAGCAGCTTGGTATCGGGGGGCGGCTACACCTTC.